This T cell receptor (beta chain) was profiled in a study of blood T cell repertoires in COVID-19. As for the study in general: COVID-19 samples, acute and convalescent, were from the United States, Italy and Spain.

Under the authors' procedure: Nucleated cell counts were estimated from reference gene primer amplification. Some clones are missing from TCRdb's copy, which holds only in-frame ones; the method was immunoSEQ multiplex PCR. V and J calls and clone size follow that table, whereas D and trimming were derived from the DNA. The sample lists more than 35,000 clones, nearly 90% occurring once. Unmatched junction bases numbered 7, after V lost 4 bases and J lost 4 bases. The V gene's germline CDR1 is ENHRY and CDR2 SYGVKD. The CDR3 has 15 amino acids. Sequenced: peripheral blood. This clonotype was sampled from a human donor in a cohort sampled during active COVID-19. The V gene is TRBV10-3, the J gene TRBJ2-5, with 9 bases that match TRBD1. The CDR3 loop reads CAISALGQGRETQYF. The CDR3 nucleotides read TGTGCCATCAGTGCCCTGGGACAGGGTCGAGAGACCCAGTACTTC.